The sequence of this TCR beta chain was determined in a study of T-cell reconstitution after alpha-beta-depleted transplantation in children. This CDR3 is built from 14 residues. The germline V and J ends were trimmed by 3 bases and 6 bases, with 11 bases remaining between them. Germline-derived CDR1 and CDR2 are SGHVS and FNYEAQ. This clonotype showed up many times. Unique molecular identifiers featured in how the TCRbeta library was prepared. TCRdb reprocessed the PCR reads via MiXCR and lists one record per CDR3 protein. The sample holds around 600,000 distinct CDR3 sequences; approximately 15% are singletons and the top ten take 1.1%.

The sample here was PBMCs from the stem cell graft donor, taken from the stem cell graft. This TCR was recovered from a human donor who donated a stem cell graft to a child with acute myeloid leukemia. The chain uses TRBV7-6 and TRBJ2-2; tentative D call: TRBD2 (5 bases). The CDR3 nucleotides are TGTGCCAGCAGCTTGGTCGGGGAAGCCGGGGAGCTGTTTTTT. Translating it yields CASSLVGEAGELFF. Based on the CDR3 plus reference TRBV7-6 and TRBJ2-2, the full variable domain is GAGVSQSPRYKVTKRGQDVALRCDPISGHVSLYWYRQALGQGPEFLTYFNYEAQQDKSGLPNDRFSAERPEGSISTLTIQRTEQRDSAMYRCASSLVGEAGELFFGEGSRLTVL.